The 7 T cell receptor beta chains reported below all come from one sample, sequenced in a study of cytotoxic CD8 clonotypes in ibrutinib-treated CLL. This table comes from immunoSEQ multiplex PCR, and its TCRdb copy is limited to in-frame clones, with some not included. The table records around 310,000 clones, almost 80% of them present only once. The material was PBMCs, obtained before ibrutinib treatment. The origin of the receptors is a human donor with chronic lymphocytic leukemia.

The chain has TRBV7-9 and TRBJ2-3, with 11 bases that match TRBD2. The CDR3 runs to 16 residues. The germline V gene has CDR1 SEHNR and CDR2 FQNEAQ (reference sequence). J was trimmed by 0 bases and V by 6 bases; bases with no gene match: 5. The CDR3 region has the DNA TGTGCCAGCAGTTCGACTAGCGGGACTAGCACAGATACGCAGTATTTT. Translated, it gives CASSSTSGTSTDTQYF. The full variable domain, rest sourced from reference TRBV7-9 and TRBJ2-3, is DTGVSQNPRHKITKRGQNVTFRCDPISEHNRLYWYRQTLGQGPEFLTYFQNEAQLEKSRLLSDRFSAERPKGSFSTLEIQRTEQGDSAMYLCASSSTSGTSTDTQYFGPGTRLTVL.

Only one count was recorded for this clone. This chain connects TRBV30 to TRBJ1-1; D is unclear. Germline CDR1 and CDR2: GTSNPN and SVGIG (reference sequence). This CDR3 has 13 residues. V lost 3 bases, J lost 5 bases, and 13 bases lay in between. In DNA, the CDR3 is TGTGCCTGGAGCCCGCGACAAGGGACTGAAGCTTTCTTT. Residues: CAWSPRQGTEAFF. Supplemented by reference TRBV30 and TRBJ1-1, the full variable domain reads SQTIHQWPATLVQPVGSPLSLECTVEGTSNPNLYWYRQAAGRGLQLLFYSVGIGQISSEVPQNLSASRPQDRQFILSSKKLLLSDSGFYLCAWSPRQGTEAFFGQGTRLTVV.

The chain employs TRBV18 and TRBJ2-7; TRBD1 matches at 7 bases. J was trimmed by 2 bases and V by 0 bases; bases with no gene match: 4. This CDR3 contains 15 residues. Germline V gene data show CDR1 as KGHSH and CDR2 as LQKENI. The CDR3 region is CASSPPGTDPYEQYF. CDR3 nucleotide sequence: TGTGCCAGCTCACCACCGGGGACAGATCCCTACGAGCAGTACTTC. Complete variable domain (other parts from reference TRBV18 and TRBJ2-7): NAGVMQNPRHLVRRRGQEARLRCSPMKGHSHVYWYRQLPEEGLKFMVYLQKENIIDESGMPKERFSAEFPKEGPSILRIQQVVRGDSAAYFCASSPPGTDPYEQYFGPGTRLTVT.

The chain uses TRBV27 and TRBJ1-5; D unclear. The CDR3 is 15 amino acids. Germline CDR1 is MNHEY and CDR2 is SMNVEV (reference sequence). Trimming left V 5 bases short and J 1 base short, with 12 bases between. The CDR3 nucleotides are TGTGCCAGCAGTCATATGACCGGGAGCAATCAGCCCCAGCATTTT. The encoded protein is CASSHMTGSNQPQHF.

The genes are TRBV19 and TRBJ2-7; no definite D call. CDR1 is LNHDA, CDR2 SQIVND, per germline (reference sequence). Trimming shortened V by 4 bases and J by 6 bases, and 16 bases separated the two germline ends. This CDR3 comprises 14 residues. The CDR3 is CASSTQGVGAEQYF. The CDR3 DNA reads as TGTGCCAGTAGTACCCAAGGTGTGGGTGCCGAGCAGTACTTC.

The chain has TRBV7-9 and TRBJ2-7; TRBD1 matches 10 bases. Germline assignment: CDR1 SEHNR and CDR2 FQNEAQ (reference sequence). V lost 2 bases and J lost 6; bases outside the gene matches: 7. This CDR3 is built from 15 residues. The CDR3 spells CASSLLDRGQLEQYF. CDR3 DNA sequence: TGTGCCAGCAGCTTACTTGACAGGGGGCAGCTCGAGCAGTACTTC.

J is TRBJ2-3 and V is TRBV29-1, with 11 bases lining up with TRBD2. The germline gives CDR1 SQVTM, CDR2 ANQGSEA. V lost 4 bases and J lost 4; bases outside the gene matches: 7. This CDR3 has 15 amino acids. CDR3 amino acids: CSVVQLAGGADTQYF. The CDR3 DNA is TGCAGCGTTGTACAATTAGCGGGAGGGGCAGATACGCAGTATTTT.